This T cell receptor (beta chain) emerged from a study of vaccination and CD4 T cells after COVID-19. Looking at the study overall: Participants got two doses of BNT162b2 or mRNA-1273 vaccine. Samples taken post-COVID came a median roughly 13 weeks after diagnosis, ranging from 35 to 161.

On this clonotype itself: The target antigen is unknown.

Cultured CD4+ T cell DNA was sequenced using the Oncomine TCR Beta short-read assay. Each CDR3 protein gets one entry after TCRdb re-called the PCR reads with MiXCR. This sample has about 19,000 distinct CDR3 sequences, with around 83% found just once. This CDR3 is 14 amino acids long. Noted treatment: roughly 11-day PBMC culture with coronavirus spike peptide pools or control peptides (ViraFEST assay). This material consisted of CD4+ T cells from blood, cultured in vitro, taken after SARS-CoV-2 vaccination. This sequence originates from a human donor who received a COVID-19 vaccine. This chain connects TRBV21-1 to TRBJ1-3; TRBD1, the D gene given by the table, was not confirmed from the DNA. TRBV21-1 is listed as a pseudogene. CDR3 nucleotide sequence: TGTGCCAGCAAACAGGGTCCCACTGGAAACACCATATATTTT. Its protein product is CASKQGPTGNTIYF.